This T cell receptor (beta chain) was observed in a study of control samples from healthy donors and cancer patients. V lost 3 bases and J 2 bases, leaving 13 bases between the germline ends. The CDR3 has 15 residues. CDR1 is KGHSH and CDR2 is LQKENI in the germline V gene. Here immunoSEQ multiplex PCR was the method, and the copy in TCRdb shows in-frame clones only, minus some. The data show 150,000 to 200,000 clones, with roughly 94% seen just once and around 9.3% held by the top ten. Sequenced input: blood. The receptor comes from a woman between 35 and 50 years old in good health. V usage is TRBV18 and J usage is TRBJ1-1, with D maybe TRBD1 (5 bases). CDR3 region: CASSPDRALNTEAFF. The CDR3 DNA follows: TGTGCCAGCTCACCCGACAGAGCTCTAAACACTGAAGCTTTCTTT.